Sequencing of this T cell receptor (beta chain) was carried out in a study of blood T cells in healthy people across ages. Study-level findings and limits: Estimates of diversity drawn from one million T cells were considered underestimates. Nothing was known about donor CMV status, and this possibly confounded expanded clonotype changes. Measured against age, TCR beta diversity per million T cells decreased in a roughly linear manner.

This clonotype was seen a few times. Its antigen is unidentified. It was with a sample-barcoded 5' primer and a J-beta primer mix that a second PCR of roughly 7 to 12 cycles was run. TCRdb processed the 5' RACE reads anew with MiXCR; each CDR3 protein has one entry. The data hold around 800,000 distinct CDR3 sequences, with roughly 25% observed a single time. Trimming cost V 1 base and J 3 bases, with 15 bases left between them. The CDR3 has 16 amino acids. Germline V gene lookup returns CDR1 LNHNV and CDR2 YYDKDF (reference sequence). A further study also used this sample, focusing on T cells of mothers and their children. That source notes: Samples were obtained from a few healthy Caucasian mothers and their six children.

The chain joins TRBV15 to TRBJ1-2; D might be TRBD1 (5 bases). What was sequenced was blood. The origin of this receptor is a boy younger than 18 in good health. The CDR3 DNA reads as TGTGCCACCAGCAGAGGACCGGGGACGCCCCACTATGGCTACACCTTC. This translates into CATSRGPGTPHYGYTF.